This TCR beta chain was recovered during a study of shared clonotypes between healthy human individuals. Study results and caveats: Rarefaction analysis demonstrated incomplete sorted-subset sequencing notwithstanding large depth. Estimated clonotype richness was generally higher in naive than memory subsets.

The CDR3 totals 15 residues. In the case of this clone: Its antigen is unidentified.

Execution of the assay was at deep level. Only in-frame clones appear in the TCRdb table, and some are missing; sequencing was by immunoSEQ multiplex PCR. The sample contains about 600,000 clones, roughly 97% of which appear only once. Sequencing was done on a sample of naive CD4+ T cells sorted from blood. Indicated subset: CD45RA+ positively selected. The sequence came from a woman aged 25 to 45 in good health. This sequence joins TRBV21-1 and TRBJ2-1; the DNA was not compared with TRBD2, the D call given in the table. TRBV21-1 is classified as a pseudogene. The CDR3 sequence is CASGYPGLAGPEQFF. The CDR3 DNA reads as TGTGCCAGCGGCTACCCTGGGCTAGCGGGCCCTGAGCAGTTCTTC.